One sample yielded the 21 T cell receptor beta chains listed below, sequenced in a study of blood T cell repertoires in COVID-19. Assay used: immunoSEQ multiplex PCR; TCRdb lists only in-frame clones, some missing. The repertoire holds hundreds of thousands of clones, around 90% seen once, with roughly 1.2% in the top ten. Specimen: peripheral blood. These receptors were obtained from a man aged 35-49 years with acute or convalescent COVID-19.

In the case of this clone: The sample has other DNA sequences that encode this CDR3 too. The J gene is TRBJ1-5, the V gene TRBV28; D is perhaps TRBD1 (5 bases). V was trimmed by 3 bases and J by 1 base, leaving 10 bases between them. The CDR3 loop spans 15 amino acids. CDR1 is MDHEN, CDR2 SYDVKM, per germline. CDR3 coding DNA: TGTGCCAGCAGTTTGGCAGGGCAGAGCAATCAGCCCCAGCATTTT. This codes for CASSLAGQSNQPQHF.

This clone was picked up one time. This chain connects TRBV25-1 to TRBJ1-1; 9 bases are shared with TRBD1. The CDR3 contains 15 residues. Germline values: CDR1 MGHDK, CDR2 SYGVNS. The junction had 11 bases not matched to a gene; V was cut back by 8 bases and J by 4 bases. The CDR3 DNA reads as TGTGCCAGCCCTGGACAGGGGCGACCGTTCACTGAAGCTTTCTTT. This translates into CASPGQGRPFTEAFF.

This CDR3 is CASTVQRISGNTIYF. The DNA for the CDR3 is TGTGCCAGCACCGTACAGCGGATCTCTGGAAACACCATATATTTT. This chain uses TRBV2 with TRBJ1-3; D ambiguous. Trimming shortened V by 7 bases and J by 0 bases, and 13 bases separated the two germline ends. The V gene's germline CDR1 is SNHLY and CDR2 FYNNEI. The CDR3 has 15 amino acids.

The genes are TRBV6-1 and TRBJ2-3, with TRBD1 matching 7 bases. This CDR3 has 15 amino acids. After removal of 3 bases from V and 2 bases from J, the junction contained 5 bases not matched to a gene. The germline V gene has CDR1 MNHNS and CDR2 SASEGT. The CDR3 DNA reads TGTGCCAGCAGTGAGGGACAGACAGACACAGATACGCAGTATTTT. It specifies CASSEGQTDTDTQYF.

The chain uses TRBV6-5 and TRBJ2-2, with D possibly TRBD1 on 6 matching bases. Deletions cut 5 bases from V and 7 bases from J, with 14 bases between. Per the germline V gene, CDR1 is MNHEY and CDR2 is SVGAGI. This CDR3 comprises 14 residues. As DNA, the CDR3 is TGTGCCAGCAGTACCGGGACAAGCGTCGGGGAGCTGTTTTTT. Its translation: CASSTGTSVGELFF.

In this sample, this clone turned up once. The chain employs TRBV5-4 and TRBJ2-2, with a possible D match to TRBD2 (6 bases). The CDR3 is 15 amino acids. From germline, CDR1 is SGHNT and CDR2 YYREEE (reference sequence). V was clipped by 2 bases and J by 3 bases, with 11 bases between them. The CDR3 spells CASSFSWGDTGELFF. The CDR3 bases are TGTGCCAGCAGCTTTTCGTGGGGGGACACCGGGGAGCTGTTTTTT.

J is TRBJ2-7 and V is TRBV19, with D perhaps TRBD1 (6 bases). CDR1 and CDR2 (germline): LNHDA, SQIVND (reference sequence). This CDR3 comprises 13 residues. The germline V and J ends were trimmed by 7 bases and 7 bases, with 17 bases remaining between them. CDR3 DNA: TGTGCCAGTAACCAGGACAGCCTTGGTGAGCAGTACTTC. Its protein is CASNQDSLGEQYF. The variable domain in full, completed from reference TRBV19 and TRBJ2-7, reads DGGITQSPKYLFRKEGQNVTLSCEQNLNHDAMYWYRQDPGQGLRLIYYSQIVNDFQKGDIAEGYSVSREKKESFPLTVTSAQKNPTAFYLCASNQDSLGEQYFGPGTRLTVT.

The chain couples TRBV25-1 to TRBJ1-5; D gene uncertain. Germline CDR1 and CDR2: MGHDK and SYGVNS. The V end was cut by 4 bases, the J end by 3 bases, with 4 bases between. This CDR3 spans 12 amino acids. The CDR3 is CASSAFNQPQHF. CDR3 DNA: TGTGCCAGCAGTGCCTTCAATCAGCCCCAGCATTTT.

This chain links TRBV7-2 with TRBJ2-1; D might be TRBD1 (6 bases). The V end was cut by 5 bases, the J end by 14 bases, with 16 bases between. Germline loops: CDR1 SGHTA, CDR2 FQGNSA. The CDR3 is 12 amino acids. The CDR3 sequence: CASSHLLGAKFF. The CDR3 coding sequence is TGTGCCAGCAGCCACCTTCTGGGGGCCAAGTTCTTC.

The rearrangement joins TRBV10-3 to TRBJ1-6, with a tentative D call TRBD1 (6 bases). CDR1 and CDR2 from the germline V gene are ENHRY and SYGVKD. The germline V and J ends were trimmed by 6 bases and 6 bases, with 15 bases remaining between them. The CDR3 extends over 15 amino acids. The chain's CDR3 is CAISLGGYVNSPLHF. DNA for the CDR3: TGTGCCATCAGCCTTGGGGGCTACGTTAATTCACCCCTCCACTTT.

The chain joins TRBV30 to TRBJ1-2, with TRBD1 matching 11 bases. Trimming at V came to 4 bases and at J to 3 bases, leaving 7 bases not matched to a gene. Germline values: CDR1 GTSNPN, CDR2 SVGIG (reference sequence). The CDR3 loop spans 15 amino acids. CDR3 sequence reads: CAWTLDRGHDYGYTF. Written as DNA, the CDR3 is TGTGCCTGGACCCTGGACAGGGGGCATGACTATGGCTACACCTTC.

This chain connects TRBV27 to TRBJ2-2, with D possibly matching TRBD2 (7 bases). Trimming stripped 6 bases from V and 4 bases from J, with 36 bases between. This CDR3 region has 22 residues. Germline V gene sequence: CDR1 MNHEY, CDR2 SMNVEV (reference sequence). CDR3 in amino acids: CASRPGLPQRPLQGGGTGELFF. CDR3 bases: TGTGCCAGCAGACCCGGCTTGCCCCAGCGTCCGCTACAGGGAGGGGGCACCGGGGAGCTGTTTTTT.

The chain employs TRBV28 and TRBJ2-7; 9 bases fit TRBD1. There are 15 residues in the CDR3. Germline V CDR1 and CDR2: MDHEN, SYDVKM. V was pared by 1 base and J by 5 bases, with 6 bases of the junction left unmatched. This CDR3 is CASSLLGQGQDEQYF. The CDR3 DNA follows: TGTGCCAGCAGTTTATTGGGACAGGGTCAAGACGAGCAGTACTTC. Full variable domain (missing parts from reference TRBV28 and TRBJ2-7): DVKVTQSSRYLVKRTGEKVFLECVQDMDHENMFWYRQDPGLGLRLIYFSYDVKMKEKGDIPEGYSVSREKKERFSLILESASTNQTSMYLCASSLLGQGQDEQYFGPGTRLTVT.

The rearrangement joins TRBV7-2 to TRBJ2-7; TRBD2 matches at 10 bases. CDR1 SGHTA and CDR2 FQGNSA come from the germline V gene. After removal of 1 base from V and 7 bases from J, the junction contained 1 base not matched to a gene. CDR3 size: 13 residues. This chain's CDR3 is CASSLELAGEQYF. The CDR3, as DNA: TGTGCCAGCAGCTTAGAACTAGCGGGAGAGCAGTACTTC. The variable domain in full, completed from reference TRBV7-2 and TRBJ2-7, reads GAGVSQSPSNKVTEKGKDVELRCDPISGHTALYWYRQSLGQGLEFLIYFQGNSAPDKSGLPSDRFSAERTGGSVSTLTIQRTQQEDSAVYLCASSLELAGEQYFGPGTRLTVT.

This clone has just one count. Here the CDR3 reads CASSQDSRGYTF. The CDR3 DNA follows: TGTGCCAGCAGCCAAGATTCGAGGGGCTACACCTTC. V usage is TRBV4-2 and J usage is TRBJ1-2; D unclear. CDR3 length equals 12 residues. In germline, CDR1 is LGHNA, CDR2 YNFKEQ. V lost 0 bases, J lost 8 bases, and 7 bases lay in between.

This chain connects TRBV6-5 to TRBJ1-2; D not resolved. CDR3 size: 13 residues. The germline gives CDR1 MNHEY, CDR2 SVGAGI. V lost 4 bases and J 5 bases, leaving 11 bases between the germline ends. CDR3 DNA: TGTGCCAGCAGTTCACCGGTGTTTTATGGCTACACCTTC. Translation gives CASSSPVFYGYTF.

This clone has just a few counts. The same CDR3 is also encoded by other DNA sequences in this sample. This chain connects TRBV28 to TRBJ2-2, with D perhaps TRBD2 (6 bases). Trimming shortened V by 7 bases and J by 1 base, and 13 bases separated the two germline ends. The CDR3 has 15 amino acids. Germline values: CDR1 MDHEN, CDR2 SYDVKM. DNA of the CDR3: TGTGCCAGCAAGCCCCCGCGGGGGAACACCGGGGAGCTGTTTTTT. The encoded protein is CASKPPRGNTGELFF.

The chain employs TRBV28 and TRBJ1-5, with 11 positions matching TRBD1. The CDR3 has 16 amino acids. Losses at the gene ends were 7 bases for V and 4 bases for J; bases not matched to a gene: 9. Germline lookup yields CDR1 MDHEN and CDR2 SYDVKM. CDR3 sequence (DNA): TGTGCCAGCACCGGGGGAGGGACAGGGGGTAATCAGCCCCAGCATTTT. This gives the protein CASTGGGTGGNQPQHF.

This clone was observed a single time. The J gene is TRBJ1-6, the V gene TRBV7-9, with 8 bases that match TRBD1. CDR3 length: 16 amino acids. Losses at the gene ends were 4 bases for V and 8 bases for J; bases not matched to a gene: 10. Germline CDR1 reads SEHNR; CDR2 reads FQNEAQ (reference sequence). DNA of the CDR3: TGTGCCAGCAGCTCAGGACAGGGTGAATTAGATTCACCCCTCCACTTT. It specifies CASSSGQGELDSPLHF. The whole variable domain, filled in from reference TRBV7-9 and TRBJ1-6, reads DTGVSQNPRHKITKRGQNVTFRCDPISEHNRLYWYRQTLGQGPEFLTYFQNEAQLEKSRLLSDRFSAERPKGSFSTLEIQRTEQGDSAMYLCASSSGQGELDSPLHFGNGTRLTVT.

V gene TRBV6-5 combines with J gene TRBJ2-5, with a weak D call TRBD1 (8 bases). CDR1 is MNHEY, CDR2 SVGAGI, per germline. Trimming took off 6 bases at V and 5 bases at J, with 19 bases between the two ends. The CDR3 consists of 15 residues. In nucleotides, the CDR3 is TGTGCCAGCAGAACTGGGACAGGACTAGGGGAGACCCAGTACTTC. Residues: CASRTGTGLGETQYF.

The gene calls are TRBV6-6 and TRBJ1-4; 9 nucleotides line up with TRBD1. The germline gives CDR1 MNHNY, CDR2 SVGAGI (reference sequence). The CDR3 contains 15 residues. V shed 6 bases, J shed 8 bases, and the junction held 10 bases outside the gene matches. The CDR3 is CASSSGTGLREKLFF. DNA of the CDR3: TGTGCCAGCAGCTCCGGGACAGGGTTACGCGAAAAACTGTTTTTT.